These T cell receptor beta chains were read from a single sample in a study of sequential checkpoint blockade in melanoma. Measured with immunoSEQ multiplex PCR; TCRdb has only the in-frame clones, and not every one. The sample lists 25,000 to 35,000 clones, about 86% seen once, with roughly a fifth in the top ten. The specimen comprised CD8+ T cells sorted from blood (inferred from file names), sampled from a patient given nivolumab and ipilimumab in sequence. Every receptor here comes from a human donor with melanoma. Both conserved end residues are part of each CDR3. A D gene is named only where the DNA matches it firmly. Only part of the rows carry a size: once, few, many, or a class if the clone is expanded.

V	J	D	size	CDR3	DNA
TRBV7-8	TRBJ1-1	TRBD1	-	CASSFPTDRVSTEAFF	TGTGCCAGCAGCTTTCCCACCGACAGGGTGTCCACTGAAGCTTTCTTT
TRBV18	TRBJ2-3	-	-	CASSPPGQQYF	TGTGCCAGCTCACCACCGGGACAACAGTATTTT
TRBV10-3	TRBJ1-6	-	-	CAILRQDQVGSPLHF	TGTGCCATTCTCAGACAGGACCAGGTTGGTTCACCCCTCCACTTT
TRBV19	TRBJ1-5	-	once	CASHLGGVGYSNQPQHF	TGTGCCAGTCACCTAGGGGGGGTGGGATATAGCAATCAGCCCCAGCATTTT
TRBV20-1	TRBJ1-1	-	-	CSARSYTEAFF	TGCAGTGCTAGATCTTACACTGAAGCTTTCTTT
TRBV29-1	TRBJ2-4	-	-	CSVAEGGDIQYF	TGCAGCGTTGCTGAGGGTGGGGACATTCAGTACTTC
TRBV19	TRBJ1-5	-	-	CASSYGYSNQPQHF	TGTGCCAGTAGTTACGGTTATAGCAATCAGCCCCAGCATTTT
TRBV7-9	TRBJ2-1	TRBD2	few	CASSTGTSREQFF	TGTGCCAGCAGCACAGGGACTAGCCGTGAGCAGTTCTTC
TRBV19	TRBJ2-1	TRBD2	-	CASSLWTSGRPGEQFF	TGTGCCAGTAGTCTCTGGACTAGCGGGAGGCCAGGTGAGCAGTTCTTC
TRBV11-2	TRBJ2-3	TRBD1	few	CASSLAGTGGTDTQYF	TGTGCCAGCAGCTTAGCCGGGACAGGGGGAACAGATACGCAGTATTTT
TRBV11-2	TRBJ2-1	TRBD2	-	CASSSGLAYAQFF	TGTGCCAGCAGCTCGGGACTAGCATATGCGCAGTTCTTC
TRBV27	TRBJ2-1	-	few	CASSLGRTNEQFF	TGTGCCAGCAGTTTAGGGCGGACTAATGAGCAGTTCTTC
TRBV30	TRBJ1-5	-	-	CAWSVGPGQPQHF	TGTGCCTGGAGTGTAGGGCCGGGGCAGCCCCAGCATTTT
TRBV28	TRBJ1-5	-	once	CASRGSGGSNQPQHF	TGTGCCAGCAGGGGTTCGGGGGGTAGCAATCAGCCCCAGCATTTT
TRBV5-6	TRBJ2-3	TRBD1	-	CASSQGGADTQYF	TGTGCCAGCAGCCAAGGGGGCGCGGATACGCAGTATTTT
TRBV10-1	TRBJ2-3	TRBD2	-	CASSGVGRSGRDTQYF	TGCGCCAGCAGTGGTGTCGGGAGAAGCGGGAGGGATACGCAGTATTTT
TRBV16	TRBJ2-7	-	-	CASSQTDPYEQYF	TGTGCCAGCAGCCAAACAGACCCCTACGAGCAGTACTTC
TRBV4-3	TRBJ1-5	-	-	CASSQVTGLEPQHF	TGCGCCAGCAGCCAAGTCACAGGGCTAGAACCCCAGCATTTT
TRBV11-3	TRBJ1-3	-	-	CASSPGEDTIYF	TGTGCCAGCAGCCCCGGGGAGGACACCATATATTTT
TRBV11-2	TRBJ2-7	-	-	CASSLFSGRSEQYF	TGTGCCAGCAGCTTATTCTCGGGGAGGAGCGAGCAGTACTTC
TRBV7-2	TRBJ2-1	TRBD2	-	CASSLAPGGGGSYNEQFF	TGTGCCAGCAGCCTAGCTCCGGGTGGGGGGGGTTCTTACAATGAGCAGTTCTTC
TRBV11-2	TRBJ2-7	-	-	CASSPRSYEQYF	TGTGCCAGCAGCCCCCGTAGTTACGAGCAGTACTTC
TRBV6-1	TRBJ2-7	-	-	CASSLRVSYEQYF	TGTGCCAGCAGTCTGCGGGTATCCTACGAGCAGTACTTC
TRBV4-2	TRBJ2-7	-	-	CASSQRGYEQYF	TGTGCCAGCAGCCAAAGGGGCTACGAGCAGTACTTC
TRBV4-1	TRBJ1-1	TRBD1	medium-sized	CASSLRTGLNTEAFF	TGCGCCAGCAGCCTCCGGACAGGGCTGAACACTGAAGCTTTCTTT
TRBV5-1	TRBJ2-1	TRBD2	-	CASSGGLAGGNSYNEQFF	TGCGCCAGCAGCGGGGGACTAGCGGGGGGGAACTCCTACAATGAGCAGTTCTTC
TRBV4-3	TRBJ1-2	-	-	CASSQDTGGWDGYTF	TGCGCCAGCAGCCAAGATACCGGCGGGTGGGATGGCTACACCTTC
TRBV5-1	TRBJ2-7	TRBD1	once	CASSLWTGNAYEQYF	TGCGCCAGCAGCCTCTGGACAGGGAACGCCTACGAGCAGTACTTC
TRBV5-1	TRBJ2-3	-	-	CASSLDWTRTDTQYF	TGCGCCAGCAGCTTGGATTGGACTCGCACAGATACGCAGTATTTT